This TCR beta chain came from a study of T cells in localized non-small cell lung cancer. Study results and caveats: Longer overall survival was linked to higher blood T cell density. Turning up in adjacent lung were a median around 60 of the top 100 tumor clones.

A word on this clone: Its cognate antigen is unknown.

Assay: immunoSEQ multiplex PCR; the TCRdb copy retains only in-frame clones and omits some. The sample consists of about 53,000 clones, around 80% of them appearing once. Trimming left V 5 bases short and J 2 bases short, with 9 bases between. The CDR3 runs to 13 residues. Germline-derived CDR1 and CDR2 are MNHEY and SMNVEV (reference sequence). This rearrangement joins TRBV27 to TRBJ2-5; a possible D gene is TRBD2 (6 bases). The clonotype originates from a man aged 35 to 70 with stage III lung adenocarcinoma. The sample was peripheral blood mononuclear cells, taken before any cancer treatment. The DNA for the CDR3 is TGTGCCAGCAGTCAGCGGGTACAAGAGACCCAGTACTTC. Translating gives CASSQRVQETQYF.